This TCR beta chain was profiled in a study of CD8 T cells in ankylosing spondylitis. Study findings and constraints: Researchers report that disease-linked clones proved CD8+ and relatively rare in peripheral blood. Disease-associated clones were reportedly significantly overrepresented in matched ankylosing spondylitis synovial fluid. A motif of 7 to 9 highly homologous TCR beta variants was seen as apparently characteristic of ankylosing spondylitis blood.

Researchers built TCR beta libraries using quantitative 5'-RACE with molecular barcodes. MiXCR was run by TCRdb on the 5' RACE reads, yielding one entry per CDR3 protein. The sample has roughly 670,000 distinct CDR3 sequences, roughly 20% seen once; the top ten hold 15% to 20%. The V segment lost 5 bases and the J segment 10 bases; nucleotides outside the gene matches: 14. Germline lookup yields CDR1 SGHAT and CDR2 FQNNGV. The CDR3 runs 15 residues. As concerns this clonotype: What it binds is unknown.

The clonotype originates from a male donor with ankylosing spondylitis. The sample was blood, either unsorted or a sorted T cell fraction (not recorded which). The chain combines TRBV11-2 with TRBJ2-1, with 7 bases lining up with TRBD1. CDR3 sequence reads: CASSPRQGGVEEQFF. For the CDR3, the DNA is TGTGCCAGCAGCCCCCGACAGGGTGGAGTCGAGGAGCAGTTCTTC.